This TCR beta chain appears in the sequencing data of a study of blood T cells in healthy people across ages. Each donor had approximately 10 milliliters of peripheral blood drawn. They isolated at least 6 million PBMCs from each sample. The CDR3 has 15 amino acids. Germline V CDR1 and CDR2: SGHTA, FQGTGA. The V end lost 1 base, the J end lost 5 bases, and 12 bases lay between the germline ends. Regarding this clonotype: Its antigen is still unknown.

PCR was performed a second time for about 7 to 12 cycles using a sample-barcoded 5' primer and a J-beta primer mix. Each CDR3 protein gets one entry after TCRdb re-called the 5' RACE reads with MiXCR. This table holds approximately 680,000 distinct CDR3 sequences, less than 40% found once. Broader study findings: Naive T cell percentage showed a strong correlation with TCR beta diversity. Long-lived donors exceeded aged donors in naive CD4+ cells and diversity.

The V gene is TRBV7-3, the J gene TRBJ2-1; unclear D gene. The sequenced sample was blood. This sequence originates from a woman aged 80 or older in good health. The CDR3 sequence is CASSLSSAYNNEQFF. The CDR3 coding sequence is TGTGCCAGCAGCTTAAGTTCAGCCTACAACAATGAGCAGTTCTTC.